Shown below are 15 T cell receptor beta chains from a single sample sequenced in a study of T-cell memory formation after mild COVID-19. TCRdb itself ran the 5' RACE reads through MiXCR, one entry per CDR3 protein. The sample has 45,000 to 65,000 distinct CDR3 sequences, over 7.5% seen once. Source material: PBMCs or a T cell subset sorted from them (not recorded which). These receptors originate from a man aged 18 to 29 who had mild COVID-19 (a few samples of this study predate the infection). Cell type and time point are not known.

In its sample, this clonotype was seen many times. The V call is TRBV6-6, the J call TRBJ2-7; 7 nucleotides agree with TRBD1. The V and J ends lost 5 bases and 7 bases, in that order; junction bases with no gene match: 2. Per germline, CDR1 MNHNY and CDR2 SVGAGI (reference sequence). The CDR3 has 11 amino acids. This chain's CDR3 is CASSPDREQYF. The CDR3 nucleotides read TGTGCCAGCAGTCCGGACAGGGAGCAGTACTTC.

This clonotype occurred a few times. The chain couples TRBV4-3 to TRBJ1-2, with D unclear. V was clipped by 0 bases and J by 6 bases, with 11 bases between them. CDR1 and CDR2 from the germline V gene are LGHNA and YSLEER. This CDR3 is built from 14 residues. The CDR3 sequence: CASSQDWISDGYTF. Written as DNA, the CDR3 is TGCGCCAGCAGCCAAGATTGGATCAGTGATGGCTACACCTTC.

This clonotype has more than one count but fewer than ten. The chain joins TRBV12-3 or TRBV12-4 to TRBJ2-5, with 8 bases matching TRBD1. This CDR3 is built from 15 residues. V was clipped by 2 bases and J by 5 bases; unmatched bases: 7. The CDR3 DNA reads as TGTGCCAGCAGTTTACTCGGGACAGGCGGCGAGACCCAGTACTTC. Protein: CASSLLGTGGETQYF.

This clonotype was seen a handful of times. The chain is built from TRBV7-2 and TRBJ2-7, with 9 positions matching TRBD2. V gave up 3 bases and J gave up 0 bases; unmatched junction bases: 0. Per germline, CDR1 SGHTA and CDR2 FQGNSA. This CDR3 has 14 residues. This chain's CDR3 is CASSLGLASYEQYF. The CDR3 DNA reads TGTGCCAGCAGCTTGGGACTAGCCTCCTACGAGCAGTACTTC.

The J gene is TRBJ2-6, the V gene TRBV5-5, with a weak D call TRBD1 (5 bases). The CDR3 runs to 18 residues. CDR1 and CDR2 (germline): SGHKS, YYEKEE (reference sequence). Deletions cut 5 bases from V and 0 bases from J, with 18 bases between. CDR3 bases: TGTGCCAGCAGTTTCACGTGGACACCGAGCTCTGGGGCCAACGTCCTGACTTTC. This translates into CASSFTWTPSSGANVLTF.

A few counts support this clonotype. CDR3 in DNA: TGTGCCAGCAGAGGGGGGGCCTACCACAATGAGCAGTTCTTC. Translation gives CASRGGAYHNEQFF. The rearrangement uses TRBV27 and TRBJ2-1, with D possibly matching TRBD2 (7 bases). Germline V gene lookup returns CDR1 MNHEY and CDR2 SMNVEV (reference sequence). This CDR3 contains 14 residues. V lost 6 bases and J 5 bases, leaving 14 bases between the germline ends.

This clonotype was seen ten or more times. The chain has TRBV27 and TRBJ2-3, with a tentative D call TRBD2 (6 bases). Germline CDR1 is MNHEY and CDR2 is SMNVEV (reference sequence). V gave up 2 bases and J gave up 1 base, with 13 bases separating them. This CDR3 comprises 16 residues. The CDR3 loop is CASSLQGRRGTDTQYF. As DNA, the CDR3 is TGTGCCAGCAGTTTACAGGGCAGGAGGGGCACAGATACGCAGTATTTT.

With regard to this clonotype: The junction differs from germline at one of its ends, possibly a read error. The V call is TRBV7-2, the J call TRBJ1-1; TRBD1 might be the D (5 bases). The CDR3 has 13 residues. The germline V gene has CDR1 SGHTA and CDR2 FQGNSA. The CDR3 reads CASSLDPSRAAIF. The CDR3, as DNA: TGTGCCAGCAGCTTAGATCCTTCCAGGGCGGCGATCTTT.

This clonotype has ten or more counts. The chain's CDR3 is CASSLDQRQGSSYEQYF. The CDR3 DNA is TGTGCCAGCAGCTTAGATCAACGGCAGGGGAGCTCCTACGAGCAGTACTTC. V gene TRBV11-2 combines with J gene TRBJ2-7; TRBD1 might be the D (6 bases). Germline lookup yields CDR1 SGHAT and CDR2 FQNNGV. This CDR3 comprises 17 residues. The V gene lost 0 bases and the J gene lost 0 bases, with 15 bases spanning the gap.

The chain employs TRBV3-1 and TRBJ2-1; 8 bases are a match to TRBD2. J gave up 5 bases and V 1 base, and 7 bases lay outside the gene matches. The CDR3 runs to 16 residues. Germline V gene sequence: CDR1 LGHDT, CDR2 YNNKEL (reference sequence). The CDR3 here is CASSQGSRGGNNEQFF. The CDR3 DNA reads TGTGCCAGCAGCCAAGGGTCCCGGGGGGGGAACAATGAGCAGTTCTTC.

This clonotype was picked up a small number of times. This rearrangement joins TRBV7-2 to TRBJ1-6; 10 bases line up with TRBD1. There are 17 residues in the CDR3. Germline-derived CDR1 and CDR2 are SGHTA and FQGNSA. V dropped 5 bases and J dropped 0; count of bases not matched to a gene: 4. The CDR3: CASSDRDRGSYNSPLHF. CDR3 DNA: TGTGCCAGCAGCGACCGGGACAGGGGCTCCTATAATTCACCCCTCCACTTT.

This chain links TRBV27 with TRBJ1-2; D is ambiguous. The CDR3 spans 16 residues. V gave up 7 bases and J gave up 4 bases, with 22 bases separating them. Germline V gene sequence: CDR1 MNHEY, CDR2 SMNVEV (reference sequence). CDR3 region: CASNPRLGLAPYGYTF. DNA of the CDR3: TGTGCCAGCAACCCGAGGCTTGGCCTGGCGCCCTATGGCTACACCTTC.

This clonotype was seen a handful of times. V usage is TRBV24-1 and J usage is TRBJ2-1; TRBD1 might be the D (6 bases). From germline, CDR1 is KGHDR and CDR2 SFDVKD. This CDR3 has 16 residues. Trimming shortened V by 10 bases and J by 0 bases, and 18 bases separated the two germline ends. The CDR3 nucleotides are TGTGCCACATTTTCACAGGGCATCCGCTCCTACAATGAGCAGTTCTTC. Its translation is CATFSQGIRSYNEQFF.

In its sample, this clonotype was seen a few times. The rearrangement uses TRBV6-6 and TRBJ1-1, with a tentative D call TRBD1 (5 bases). Germline CDR1 is MNHNY and CDR2 is SVGAGI (reference sequence). Trimming took 2 bases from V and 8 from J, leaving 12 bases between them. CDR3 size: 13 residues. The CDR3 is CASSYGGNPEAFF. DNA of the CDR3: TGTGCCAGCAGTTACGGGGGAAACCCCGAAGCTTTCTTT.

This clonotype was seen a few times. The chain is built from TRBV12-3 or TRBV12-4 and TRBJ2-7, with D perhaps matching TRBD1 (6 bases). This CDR3 has 14 amino acids. The V and J ends lost 5 bases and 3 bases respectively, with 14 bases between them. CDR3 coding DNA: TGTGCCAGCAGTCCCGGACAGTCGAGCTACGAGCAGTACGTC. The encoded protein is CASSPGQSSYEQYV.